A single sample gave rise to the 20 T cell receptor beta chains below, sequenced in a study of T cells in Graves' hyperthyroidism and ophthalmopathy. TCR beta CDR3 region amplification was performed from RNA transcripts. TCR CDR3 underwent first-round RT-PCR with the HTBI primer set. TCRdb reanalysed the multiplex PCR reads using MiXCR and keeps one entry per CDR3 protein. The repertoire consists of hundreds of thousands of distinct CDR3 sequences, with 13% to 15% occurring once and the leading ten covering 15% to 20%. Sequencing was performed on blood. All receptors come from a woman between 55 and 75 years old with Graves' ophthalmopathy.

This clonotype was seen repeatedly, ten times or more. The rearrangement links TRBV6-1 to TRBJ1-5; no clear D gene. Per the germline V gene, CDR1 is MNHNS and CDR2 is SASEGT. The ends were cut back, 2 bases at V and 0 bases at J, with 11 bases in the middle. This CDR3 comprises 16 residues. The CDR3 reads CASSERIQRSNQPQHF. The CDR3 nucleotides are TGTGCCAGCAGTGAACGGATACAGCGTAGCAATCAGCCCCAGCATTTT.

The V gene is TRBV10-3, the J gene TRBJ2-6; weak D call: TRBD1 (6 bases). CDR3 length: 15 residues. CDR1 is ENHRY, CDR2 SYGVKD, per germline. V was clipped by 3 bases and J by 0 bases, with 6 bases between them. The CDR3 DNA reads TGTGCCATCAGTGAAGGGGGCTCTGGGGCCAACGTCCTGACTTTC. Amino acids: CAISEGGSGANVLTF.

The chain couples TRBV3-1 to TRBJ2-1, with D hard to call. This CDR3 region has 15 residues. V dropped 0 bases and J dropped 16 bases, with 22 bases sitting between them. Per germline, CDR1 LGHDT and CDR2 YNNKEL (reference sequence). CDR3 loop: CASSQESRGHLSLFF. CDR3 in DNA: TGTGCCAGCAGCCAAGAATCCCGAGGTCACCTGAGTCTATTCTTC.

There are many counts of this clonotype. This CDR3 reads CSVAHRLATDTQYF. CDR3 DNA: TGCAGCGTTGCACATAGACTAGCCACAGATACGCAGTATTTT. The chain carries TRBV29-1 and TRBJ2-3, with 7 bases fitting TRBD2. Losses at the gene ends were 4 bases for V and 2 bases for J; bases not matched to a gene: 6. The CDR3 is made up of 14 amino acids. The V gene's germline CDR1 is SQVTM and CDR2 ANQGSEA.

The V gene is TRBV9, the J gene TRBJ2-1, with 12 bases lining up with TRBD1. Germline CDR1 and CDR2: SGDLS and YYNGEE. Unmatched junction bases numbered 6, after V lost 3 bases and J lost 8 bases. CDR3 length: 15 amino acids. In nucleotides, the CDR3 is TGTGCCAGCAGCGACGGGACAGGGGGCGCGGATGAGCAGTTCTTC. It yields the protein CASSDGTGGADEQFF.

The genes are TRBV10-2 and TRBJ2-5, with no clear D. CDR3 length: 12 amino acids. V lost 6 bases, J lost 5 bases, and 10 bases lay in between. Per germline, CDR1 WSHSY and CDR2 SAAADI. CDR3 coding DNA: TGCGCCAGCAGGGCCCAATCGGAGACCCAGTACTTC. Translation gives CASRAQSETQYF.

This clonotype was detected many times. The chain recombines TRBV12-3 or TRBV12-4 with TRBJ1-6; D unclear. The CDR3 consists of 15 residues. V was clipped by 7 bases and J by 7 bases, with 17 bases between them. CDR3 sequence: CASTSRLGGNSPLHF. CDR3 DNA sequence: TGTGCCAGCACCTCCCGGTTAGGAGGAAATTCACCCCTCCACTTT.

The rearrangement uses TRBV27 and TRBJ2-1; 8 bases agree with TRBD2. CDR3 length equals 15 residues. Germline CDR1 and CDR2: MNHEY and SMNVEV (reference sequence). V dropped 5 bases and J dropped 9; count of bases not matched to a gene: 12. CDR3 loop: CASSTPEAGVVEQFF. The CDR3 nucleotides read TGTGCCAGCAGTACCCCTGAAGCGGGAGTGGTTGAGCAGTTCTTC.

This clonotype has just a few counts. For the CDR3, the DNA is TGTGCCAGTAGTTTCCGCCCGGGACAGCGCCAAGAGACCCAGTACTTC. Translating it yields CASSFRPGQRQETQYF. The gene calls are TRBV19 and TRBJ2-5; 7 positions match TRBD1. The germline gives CDR1 LNHDA, CDR2 SQIVND (reference sequence). V gave up 5 bases and J gave up 1 base; unmatched junction bases: 10. This CDR3 is 16 amino acids long. Full variable domain (outside the CDR3, taken from reference TRBV19 and TRBJ2-5): DGGITQSPKYLFRKEGQNVTLSCEQNLNHDAMYWYRQDPGQGLRLIYYSQIVNDFQKGDIAEGYSVSREKKESFPLTVTSAQKNPTAFYLCASSFRPGQRQETQYFGPGTRLLVL.

This clonotype was seen repeatedly, ten times or more. The rearrangement joins TRBV6-1 to TRBJ1-1; 8 bases agree with TRBD1. CDR1 and CDR2 from the germline V gene are MNHNS and SASEGT. There are 15 residues in the CDR3. The trim removed 6 bases at V and 5 bases at J, leaving 11 bases unmatched. The DNA of the CDR3 is TGTGCCAGCAGAATCAATCAGGGGGCGTTAACTGAAGCTTTCTTT. Encoded protein: CASRINQGALTEAFF.

The sample holds many counts of this clonotype. V usage is TRBV11-2 and J usage is TRBJ2-2; TRBD1 is a possible D gene (6 bases). V was shortened by 4 bases and J by 2 bases, with 14 bases between the two germline ends. Per germline, CDR1 SGHAT and CDR2 FQNNGV. The CDR3 spans 16 residues. The CDR3, as DNA: TGTGCCAGCAGCTCGCCGGGACATACTAACACCGGGGAGCTGTTTTTT. It yields the protein CASSSPGHTNTGELFF. The variable domain in full, completed from reference TRBV11-2 and TRBJ2-2, reads EAGVAQSPRYKIIEKRQSVAFWCNPISGHATLYWYQQILGQGPKLLIQFQNNGVVDDSQLPKDRFSAERLKGVDSTLKIQPAKLEDSAVYLCASSSPGHTNTGELFFGEGSRLTVL.

In the case of this clonotype: This sequence may be a read error, since a much larger clone differs from it by one base. The chain uses TRBV20-1 and TRBJ1-2; tentatively, D is TRBD1 (6 bases). CDR3 size: 13 residues. Germline V lookup: CDR1 DFQATT, CDR2 SNEGSKA (reference sequence). V lost 5 bases to trimming and J lost 2 bases, with 12 bases between them. In DNA form, the CDR3 reads TGCAGTGCTGGAAACAGGGAAAACTATGGCTACACCTTC. This sequence encodes CSAGNRENYGYTF.

In its sample, this clonotype was seen many times. This rearrangement joins TRBV7-8 to TRBJ2-2; no definite D call. The CDR3 consists of 16 residues. The germline V gene has CDR1 SGHVS and CDR2 FQNEAQ. V was clipped by 3 bases and J by 5 bases, with 16 bases between them. The DNA of the CDR3 is TGTGCCAGCAGCTTGGTCCGGATCATCGCGACCGGGGAGCTGTTTTTT. Translated, it gives CASSLVRIIATGELFF.

This clonotype came up many times. V and J are TRBV27 and TRBJ1-1; 8 bases are a match to TRBD1. The ends lost 5 bases at V and 5 bases at J; junction bases unmatched: 7. Germline V lookup: CDR1 MNHEY, CDR2 SMNVEV (reference sequence). CDR3 length: 14 amino acids. This CDR3 is CASSIQGARTEAFF. CDR3 bases: TGTGCCAGCAGTATCCAGGGGGCGCGGACTGAAGCTTTCTTT.

V and J are TRBV2 and TRBJ1-2; D might be TRBD1 (5 bases). The CDR3 contains 16 residues. Germline loops: CDR1 SNHLY, CDR2 FYNNEI. Deletions cut 2 bases from V and 4 bases from J, with 17 bases between. Here the CDR3 reads CASSESFIAGSYGYTF. For the CDR3, the DNA is TGTGCCAGCAGTGAATCTTTTATAGCAGGGAGCTATGGCTACACCTTC.

This clonotype was seen ten or more times. The chain joins TRBV9 to TRBJ2-1; D gene unclear. The germline CDR1 and CDR2 sequences are SGDLS and YYNGEE. The CDR3 contains 13 residues. Trimming cost V 2 bases and J 9 bases, with 12 bases left between them. DNA for the CDR3: TGTGCCAGCAGCGTGTCTGCTGGTCGTGAGCAGTTCTTC. It specifies CASSVSAGREQFF.

There are many counts of this clonotype. V is TRBV2 and J is TRBJ2-7; D unresolved. This CDR3 region has 14 residues. V gave up 7 bases and J gave up 2 bases, with 15 bases separating them. Germline CDR1 is SNHLY and CDR2 is FYNNEI. The CDR3 bases are TGTGCCAGCACCGACCAGCCAGCGACCTACGAGCAGTACTTC. This encodes CASTDQPATYEQYF.

This clonotype was recorded at least ten times. The chain couples TRBV30 to TRBJ1-1, with D perhaps TRBD1 (5 bases). The CDR3 is 12 residues long. Trimming took 8 bases from V and 0 from J, leaving 10 bases between them. Germline V gene data show CDR1 as GTSNPN and CDR2 as SVGIG (reference sequence). CDR3 nucleotides: TGTGCCGGGGGTCGAATGAACACTGAAGCTTTCTTT. This gives the protein CAGGRMNTEAFF.

There are many counts of this clonotype. V usage is TRBV27 and J usage is TRBJ2-1; D call uncertain. The CDR3 length is 13 residues. The germline CDR1 and CDR2 sequences are MNHEY and SMNVEV (reference sequence). The V end was cut by 4 bases, the J end by 2 bases, with 6 bases between. CDR3 region: CASSYPPYNEQFF. The CDR3 DNA follows: TGTGCCAGCAGTTATCCGCCCTACAATGAGCAGTTCTTC.

The V call is TRBV24-1, the J call TRBJ1-2, with 7 bases lining up with TRBD1. In germline, CDR1 is KGHDR, CDR2 SFDVKD. The J segment lost 2 bases and the V segment lost 4 bases, leaving 6 bases of the junction unmatched. The CDR3 has 15 residues. The CDR3 nucleotides read TGTGCCACCAGTGACGGGATGACAGGGAACTATGGCTACACCTTC. Encoded protein: CATSDGMTGNYGYTF.